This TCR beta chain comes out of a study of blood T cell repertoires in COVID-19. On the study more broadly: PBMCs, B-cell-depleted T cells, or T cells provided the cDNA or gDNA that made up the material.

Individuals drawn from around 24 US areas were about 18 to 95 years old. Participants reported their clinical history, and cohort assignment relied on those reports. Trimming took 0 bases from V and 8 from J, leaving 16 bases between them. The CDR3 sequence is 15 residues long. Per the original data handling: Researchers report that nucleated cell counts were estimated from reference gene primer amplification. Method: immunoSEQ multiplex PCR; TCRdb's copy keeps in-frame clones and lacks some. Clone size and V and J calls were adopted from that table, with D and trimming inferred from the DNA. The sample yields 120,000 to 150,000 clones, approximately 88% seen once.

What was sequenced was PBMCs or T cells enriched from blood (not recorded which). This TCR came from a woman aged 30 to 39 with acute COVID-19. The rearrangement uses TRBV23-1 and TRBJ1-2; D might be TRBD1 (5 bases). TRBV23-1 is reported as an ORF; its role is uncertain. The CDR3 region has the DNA TGCGCCAGCAGTCAATCGGGCCCCTACAGGAACGGCTACACCTTC. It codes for CASSQSGPYRNGYTF.